This TCR beta chain emerged from a study of blood T cell repertoires in COVID-19. The CDR3 totals 14 residues. Germline V lookup: CDR1 KGHSH, CDR2 LQKENI. The V and J ends lost 5 bases and 8 bases respectively, with 18 bases between them. Participant-reported clinical history was the basis for cohort assignment. The protocol was immunoSEQ multiplex PCR, while the TCRdb copy is restricted to in-frame clones and leaves out a portion. This sample carries 250,000 to 300,000 clones, under 90% of them seen once, and the ten largest clones take roughly 16%. The chain uses TRBV18 and TRBJ1-1; D is possibly TRBD1 (5 bases). Sample: PBMCs or T cells enriched from blood (not recorded which). The receptor's source is a young man who had recovered from COVID-19. The CDR3 region is CASSTGTQDREAFF. In nucleotides, the CDR3 is TGTGCCAGCTCAACCGGGACTCAAGATCGGGAAGCTTTCTTT.